This T cell receptor (beta chain) was sequenced for a study of T cells in Graves' hyperthyroidism and ophthalmopathy. Study observations and caveats: Most expanded thyroid clonotypes above 0.001 recurred in blood. Stable hyperthyroidism was told apart from ophthalmopathy by a model built on 13 V-J features. A median around 5.9 months before onset, the model predicted ophthalmopathy.

Amplification yielded TCR beta CDR3 regions, with RNA transcripts as the source. Carried out on the TCR CDR3, a first-round RT-PCR used the HTBI primer set. MiXCR was run by TCRdb on the multiplex PCR reads, yielding one entry per CDR3 protein. The sample holds about 660,000 distinct CDR3 sequences, 45% seen once. Turning to this clonotype: Antigen specificity is unknown.

The diagnostic basis comprised clinical symptoms, serum thyroxine and TRAb, thyroid ultrasound and orbital computed tomography. V trimming: 3 bases; J trimming: 4 bases; junction bases outside the gene matches: 5. Germline-derived CDR1 and CDR2 are MGHDK and SYGVNS. CDR3 size: 15 residues. This TCR derives from an adult man with Graves' disease, either hyperthyroidism or ophthalmopathy (not recorded which). Specimen: peripheral blood or thyroid tissue (not recorded which). The chain combines TRBV25-1 with TRBJ2-7; 11 bases are a match to TRBD2. In DNA form, the CDR3 reads TGTGCCAGCAGTGATACCGGGACTAGCGGTTACGAGCAGTACTTC. It encodes CASSDTGTSGYEQYF.